This T cell receptor beta chain originates from a study of Ad26.COV2.S vaccination and SARS-CoV-2 variants. The overall study: The authors gave Ad26.COV2.S intramuscularly, either once or twice 56 days apart. Findings of the study overall: Those who received the vaccine showed greater spike-specific TCR breadth than those given placebo.

Germline V lookup: CDR1 SGHTA, CDR2 FQGTGA. Trimming removed 5 bases from V and 1 base from J, with 11 bases in between. This CDR3 region has 15 residues. Some clones are missing from TCRdb's copy, which holds only in-frame ones; the method was immunoSEQ multiplex PCR. The table has approximately 450,000 clones, 80% to 95% seen once. About this clone itself: Its antigen is not identified.

Treatment: around 19 received Ad26.COV2.S at low or high dose, single or two shots; 5 received placebo; per-sample allocation not given. Sampling occurred on day 63 after the first vaccine or placebo injection. Aged 18-55 years, donor was enrolled in Boston at some point between 2019 and 2021. This sample comprised peripheral blood, obtained in a trial of Ad26.COV2.S vaccine versus placebo. The TCR was taken from a person between 18 and 59 years old who received the Ad26.COV2.S COVID-19 vaccine or a placebo. The chain joins TRBV7-3 to TRBJ2-2, with D tentatively TRBD1 (6 bases). CDR3 DNA sequence: TGTGCCAGCAGCCGGGAAGGGGGGAACACCGGGGAGCTGTTTTTT. Amino acids: CASSREGGNTGELFF.